A few counts support the clone carrying this T cell receptor beta chain. Antigen: not known. These data originate in a study of T cell repertoires in cytomegalovirus infection. Study details: Public TCR beta signatures indicated both CMV infection and matching HLA type.

The junction had 7 bases not matched to a gene; V was cut back by 0 bases and J by 4 bases. The CDR3 has 18 amino acids. Per the germline V gene, CDR1 is MNHEY and CDR2 is SVGAGI. TCRdb itself ran the reads through MiXCR, one entry per CDR3 protein. The sample consists of 110,000 or so distinct CDR3 sequences, 30% of them appearing once. The specimen comprised CD8+ T cells from cultured PBMCs, sampled from culture after CMV antigen stimulation. This receptor was taken from a human donor in good health (CMV status not recorded). Some clones in this sample may be carry-over from other donors' samples. The chain is built from TRBV6-5 and TRBJ2-1; 12 nucleotides line up with TRBD2. CDR3 sequence reads: CASSYSTLAGGLYNEQFF. The CDR3, as DNA: TGTGCCAGCAGTTACTCGACGCTAGCGGGGGGGCTGTACAATGAGCAGTTCTTC.